The next 31 T cell receptor beta chains were all read from a single sample in a study of blood T cell repertoires in COVID-19. Data came from immunoSEQ multiplex PCR; TCRdb stores just in-frame clones and leaves some out. The table has fewer than 40,000 clones, 65% to 80% seen once. Sequencing was performed on peripheral blood. The receptor source for this set is a man between 60 and 70 years old with active COVID-19.

The chain has TRBV13 and TRBJ2-7; 13 nucleotides align to TRBD2. Germline values: CDR1 PRHDT, CDR2 FYEKMQ (reference sequence). The J segment lost 6 bases and the V segment lost 0 bases, leaving 8 bases of the junction unmatched. This CDR3 is built from 17 residues. This CDR3 reads CASSLGLAGGPVGEQYF. The CDR3 DNA follows: TGTGCCAGCAGCTTAGGACTAGCGGGAGGGCCGGTAGGCGAGCAGTACTTC.

This chain uses TRBV18 with TRBJ1-2; D gene uncertain. Germline lookup yields CDR1 KGHSH and CDR2 LQKENI. V was pared by 2 bases and J by 0 bases, with 10 bases between. This CDR3 region has 15 residues. The CDR3 region is CASSPSRESNYGYTF. The CDR3 DNA follows: TGTGCCAGCTCACCAAGTCGGGAGTCTAACTATGGCTACACCTTC. The variable domain in full, with the rest retrieved from reference TRBV18 and TRBJ1-2, is NAGVMQNPRHLVRRRGQEARLRCSPMKGHSHVYWYRQLPEEGLKFMVYLQKENIIDESGMPKERFSAEFPKEGPSILRIQQVVRGDSAAYFCASSPSRESNYGYTFGSGTRLTVV.

This clone appeared a few times. This chain joins TRBV27 and TRBJ1-5, with D unclear. This CDR3 is 14 amino acids long. Germline CDR1 and CDR2: MNHEY and SMNVEV (reference sequence). Trimming took 6 bases from V and 7 from J, leaving 16 bases between them. The CDR3 is CASRGAELNQPQHF. CDR3 coding DNA: TGTGCCAGCAGAGGAGCGGAATTGAACCAGCCCCAGCATTTT.

The V gene is TRBV9, the J gene TRBJ1-1; a possible D gene is TRBD1 (6 bases). This CDR3 comprises 15 residues. Trimming left V 0 bases short and J 4 bases short, with 13 bases between. CDR1 and CDR2 from the germline V gene are SGDLS and YYNGEE. The CDR3 spells CASSVGTLGATEAFF. CDR3 nucleotides: TGTGCCAGCAGCGTAGGGACCTTGGGGGCCACTGAAGCTTTCTTT. Combining the CDR3 with reference TRBV9 and TRBJ1-1 gives the whole variable domain DSGVTQTPKHLITATGQRVTLRCSPRSGDLSVYWYQQSLDQGLQFLIQYYNGEERAKGNILERFSAQQFPDLHSELNLSSLELGDSALYFCASSVGTLGATEAFFGQGTRLTVV.

The sample holds one count of this clone. The chain couples TRBV4-3 to TRBJ1-3, with D possibly being TRBD1 (5 bases). Germline V gene lookup returns CDR1 LGHNA and CDR2 YSLEER. The CDR3 consists of 17 residues. Between the trimmed V and J ends, which lost 0 bases and 0 bases, there was a span of 12 bases. The CDR3 DNA reads as TGCGCCAGCAGCCAAGATCCCATGGGGCTCTCTGGAAACACCATATATTTT. It translates to CASSQDPMGLSGNTIYF.

The chain links TRBV19 to TRBJ1-1; no clear D gene. Germline lookup yields CDR1 LNHDA and CDR2 SQIVND (reference sequence). The CDR3 has 12 residues. Trimming took 10 bases from V and 0 from J, leaving 9 bases between them. The CDR3: CATGFMNTEAFF. The CDR3 DNA reads TGTGCCACCGGGTTCATGAACACTGAAGCTTTCTTT.

V is TRBV9 and J is TRBJ2-2, with 8 bases matching TRBD1. The V gene end was trimmed by 1 base and the J gene end by 4 bases; junction bases not matched to a gene: 6. The CDR3 loop spans 16 amino acids. Germline V lookup: CDR1 SGDLS, CDR2 YYNGEE. CDR3 coding DNA: TGTGCCAGCAGCGTAAGCCAGGGGGCTGGCACCGGGGAGCTGTTTTTT. This gives the protein CASSVSQGAGTGELFF.

The CDR3 DNA is TGTGCCAGCACGACAGGGAGTGGGGCCAACGTCCTGACTTTC. It yields the protein CASTTGSGANVLTF. This rearrangement joins TRBV28 to TRBJ2-6, with 7 bases aligning to TRBD1. Germline V CDR1 and CDR2: MDHEN, SYDVKM. The CDR3 sequence is 14 residues long. With 7 bases clipped from V and 3 bases from J, the junction kept 3 bases outside the gene matches.

This sequence joins TRBV23-1 and TRBJ2-3; TRBD1 is a possible D gene (6 bases). TRBV23-1 is identified as an open reading frame with a role that is uncertain. Deletions cut 5 bases from V and 1 base from J, with 13 bases between. CDR3 length: 15 amino acids. This CDR3 is CASSYPPGGTDTQYF. In nucleotides, the CDR3 is TGCGCCAGCAGTTATCCCCCAGGGGGCACAGATACGCAGTATTTT.

This chain joins TRBV5-1 and TRBJ1-5, with 9 bases lining up with TRBD1. This CDR3 has 18 residues. Trimming removed 0 bases from V and 0 bases from J; junction bases left unmatched: 7. From germline, CDR1 is SGHRS and CDR2 YFSETQ. The chain's CDR3 is CASSLDYRGRNSNQPQHF. CDR3 nucleotide sequence: TGCGCCAGCAGCTTGGACTACAGGGGGCGGAATAGCAATCAGCCCCAGCATTTT.

This rearrangement joins TRBV5-1 to TRBJ2-5; the D gene is possibly TRBD1 (6 bases). The CDR3 consists of 14 residues. Deletions cut 7 bases from V and 4 bases from J, with 17 bases between. Germline V gives CDR1 SGHRS, CDR2 YFSETQ. This chain's CDR3 is CASGEQGVGETQYF. The CDR3 nucleotides are TGCGCCAGCGGGGAACAGGGAGTCGGAGAGACCCAGTACTTC. Using reference TRBV5-1 and TRBJ2-5 for the parts outside the CDR3, the full variable domain is KAGVTQTPRYLIKTRGQQVTLSCSPISGHRSVSWYQQTPGQGLQFLFEYFSETQRNKGNFPGRFSGRQFSNSRSEMNVSTLELGDSALYLCASGEQGVGETQYFGPGTRLLVL.

The rearrangement links TRBV4-1 to TRBJ1-1, with D possibly TRBD1 on 6 matching bases. The germline V gene has CDR1 MGHRA and CDR2 YSYEKL. The CDR3 extends over 12 amino acids. Trimming pared 5 bases from V and 8 bases from J, leaving 12 bases between. CDR3 bases: TGCGCCAGCAGCTACTCCGGGACAGAAGCTTTCTTT. This sequence encodes CASSYSGTEAFF.

This clone was counted once. The junction shows a germline mismatch at one end, possibly a read error. The genes are TRBV2 and TRBJ2-3, with 8 bases that match TRBD2. Germline values: CDR1 SNHLY, CDR2 FYNNEI. The CDR3 runs to 16 residues. In DNA form, the CDR3 reads TGTGCCAGCAGTGCCTCCTTTCTAGCGGGTACTGATGGGGGGCATTTT. This encodes CASSASFLAGTDGGHF.

This clone was detected once. This chain joins TRBV6-5 and TRBJ1-1; D gene unclear. This CDR3 has 14 amino acids. CDR1 and CDR2 (germline): MNHEY, SVGAGI. V lost 10 bases and J lost 4, with 19 bases in between. The CDR3 protein is CANGEGGQGTEAFF. The CDR3 DNA reads as TGTGCCAACGGAGAGGGCGGGCAAGGCACTGAAGCTTTCTTT.

J is TRBJ2-7 and V is TRBV30; 7 nucleotides line up with TRBD1. This CDR3 has 13 amino acids. Looked up from germline, CDR1 is GTSNPN and CDR2 is SVGIG (reference sequence). The V segment lost 0 bases and the J segment 3 bases; nucleotides outside the gene matches: 2. The CDR3 sequence: CAWSVGGDYEQYF. CDR3 DNA sequence: TGTGCCTGGAGTGTAGGGGGCGACTACGAGCAGTACTTC.

The chain recombines TRBV29-1 with TRBJ2-1, with TRBD1 identical over 7 bases. This CDR3 is 14 amino acids long. V lost 1 base, J lost 7 bases, and 7 bases stayed unmatched. Looked up from germline, CDR1 is SQVTM and CDR2 is ANQGSEA. The CDR3 nucleotides are TGCAGCGTTGAAGCACTCACAGGGGTGAATGAGCAGTTCTTC. It yields the protein CSVEALTGVNEQFF.

Here the CDR3 reads CASSSPGLSSGVSYNEQFF. CDR3 DNA sequence: TGCGCCAGCAGTTCCCCCGGCCTCTCTAGCGGGGTCTCCTACAATGAGCAGTTCTTC. The chain employs TRBV5-1 and TRBJ2-1; 9 nucleotides line up with TRBD2. The V gene's germline CDR1 is SGHRS and CDR2 YFSETQ. J gave up 0 bases and V 5 bases, and 15 bases lay outside the gene matches. This CDR3 comprises 19 residues.

V usage is TRBV4-1 and J usage is TRBJ2-4, with D unclear. Germline values: CDR1 MGHRA, CDR2 YSYEKL. CDR3 length equals 18 residues. Deletions cut 3 bases from V and 0 bases from J, with 18 bases between. The CDR3 here is CASSHEPVSILAKNIQYF. The DNA for the CDR3 is TGCGCCAGCAGCCACGAACCGGTGTCTATCCTAGCCAAAAACATTCAGTACTTC.

This chain joins TRBV5-4 and TRBJ1-2; no clear D gene. CDR1 is SGHNT, CDR2 YYREEE, per germline (reference sequence). Trimming took 4 bases from V and 5 from J, leaving 12 bases between them. There are 13 residues in the CDR3. The DNA of the CDR3 is TGTGCCAGCAGCCCGGCGGGAGGGTATGGCTACACCTTC. Amino acids: CASSPAGGYGYTF.

V is TRBV28 and J is TRBJ2-7, with D perhaps matching TRBD2 (6 bases). This CDR3 is 13 amino acids long. Trimming shortened V by 5 bases and J by 6 bases, and 14 bases separated the two germline ends. The V gene's germline CDR1 is MDHEN and CDR2 SYDVKM. The DNA for the CDR3 is TGTGCCAGCAGTCCCTGGGACTCAGTCGAGCAGTACTTC. Its protein product is CASSPWDSVEQYF.

In this sample, this clone turned up once. The junction shows a germline mismatch at one end, possibly a read error. The chain combines TRBV7-7 with TRBJ2-5; no clear D gene. This CDR3 is built from 14 residues. Germline V gene sequence: CDR1 SSHAT, CDR2 FNYEAQ (reference sequence). For the CDR3, the DNA is TGTGCTAGCAGCTTAGCTCTAACGGGAGAGACCCAGTACTTC. Protein product: CASSLALTGETQYF.

The chain has TRBV6-5 and TRBJ1-4; 10 nucleotides align to TRBD1. This CDR3 region has 13 residues. V dropped 6 bases and J dropped 8; count of bases not matched to a gene: 3. Germline V gives CDR1 MNHEY, CDR2 SVGAGI. The CDR3 DNA reads TGTGCCAGCAGCCCGGACAGGGGGGAAAAACTGTTTTTT. Protein sequence: CASSPDRGEKLFF.

The V and J genes are TRBV3-1 (or the pseudogene TRBV3-2) and TRBJ1-5, with TRBD1 identical over 7 bases. This CDR3 has 16 residues. From germline, CDR1 is LGHDT and CDR2 YNNKEL (reference sequence). With 4 bases clipped from V and 1 base from J, the junction kept 7 bases outside the gene matches. The CDR3 reads CASSPSGGHSNQPQHF. CDR3 DNA: TGTGCCAGCAGCCCGTCAGGGGGGCACAGCAATCAGCCCCAGCATTTT.

This sequence joins TRBV7-9 and TRBJ2-2; possibly TRBD2 for D (6 bases). The CDR3 is made up of 14 amino acids. V lost 4 bases to trimming and J lost 6 bases, with 12 bases between them. Germline loops: CDR1 SEHNR, CDR2 FQNEAQ (reference sequence). The DNA for the CDR3 is TGTGCCAGCAGCTGGGACTCCTCGGCCGGGGAGCTGTTTTTT. Amino acids: CASSWDSSAGELFF.

The chain employs TRBV7-2 and TRBJ2-5; 8 positions match TRBD1. The V gene's germline CDR1 is SGHTA and CDR2 FQGNSA. This CDR3 region has 14 residues. V shed 2 bases, J shed 2 bases, and the junction held 1 base outside the gene matches. CDR3 nucleotides: TGTGCCAGCAGCTTAAACAGGGGGCAAGAGACCCAGTACTTC. It is translated as CASSLNRGQETQYF.

This chain joins TRBV5-6 and TRBJ1-2; 10 bases match TRBD1. CDR1 is SGHDT, CDR2 YYEEEE, per germline. The CDR3 loop spans 14 amino acids. J was trimmed by 8 bases and V by 4 bases; bases with no gene match: 8. CDR3 DNA: TGTGCCAGCAGCATCGGACAGGGGGTGGGAGGCTACACCTTC. Translation gives CASSIGQGVGGYTF.

The V gene is TRBV2, the J gene TRBJ1-5, with 8 bases lining up with TRBD1. The ends lost 6 bases at V and 0 bases at J; junction bases unmatched: 13. The CDR3 is 18 residues long. Germline V gene sequence: CDR1 SNHLY, CDR2 FYNNEI. The CDR3 region has the DNA TGTGCCAGCAGCGACCGGGACAGGAGCATTAGTAGCAATCAGCCCCAGCATTTT. This translates into CASSDRDRSISSNQPQHF.

The chain carries TRBV7-2 and TRBJ1-4; 7 bases line up with TRBD1. Germline loops: CDR1 SGHTA, CDR2 FQGNSA. Losses at the gene ends were 3 bases for V and 5 bases for J; bases not matched to a gene: 6. The CDR3 is made up of 15 amino acids. The CDR3 sequence: CASSFIRDSNEKLFF. The CDR3 DNA sequence: TGTGCCAGCAGCTTCATCCGGGACAGCAATGAAAAACTGTTTTTT.

This clone was seen only once. The chain couples TRBV6-2 or TRBV6-3 to TRBJ1-1, with D possibly matching TRBD1 (5 bases). In germline, CDR1 is MNHEY, CDR2 SVGEGT. Trimming removed 1 base from V and 4 bases from J, with 16 bases in between. CDR3 length equals 16 residues. The CDR3, as DNA: TGTGCCAGCAGTTACTGGGGGGGGGAAGAGGGCACTGAAGCTTTCTTT. It translates to CASSYWGGEEGTEAFF.

The chain uses TRBV30 and TRBJ1-2, with D possibly being TRBD1 (6 bases). CDR3 length: 11 amino acids. The ends were cut back, 2 bases at V and 8 bases at J, with 9 bases in the middle. Germline V gives CDR1 GTSNPN, CDR2 SVGIG (reference sequence). For the CDR3, the DNA is TGTGCCTGGAGTCAGGGGAGCGGCTACACCTTC. Translation: CAWSQGSGYTF. Drawing the rest from reference TRBV30 and TRBJ1-2, the complete variable domain is SQTIHQWPATLVQPVGSPLSLECTVEGTSNPNLYWYRQAAGRGLQLLFYSVGIGQISSEVPQNLSASRPQDRQFILSSKKLLLSDSGFYLCAWSQGSGYTFGSGTRLTVV.

The chain is built from TRBV28 and TRBJ1-1, with TRBD1 identical over 8 bases. Germline CDR1 MDHEN, CDR2 SYDVKM. The length of the CDR3 is 15 residues. Germline trimming cut 4 bases from V and 2 bases from J; bases unmatched to any gene: 6. The CDR3 coding sequence is TGTGCCAGCAGTTCGGGACAGGCCTTCAACACTGAAGCTTTCTTT. Translating it yields CASSSGQAFNTEAFF.